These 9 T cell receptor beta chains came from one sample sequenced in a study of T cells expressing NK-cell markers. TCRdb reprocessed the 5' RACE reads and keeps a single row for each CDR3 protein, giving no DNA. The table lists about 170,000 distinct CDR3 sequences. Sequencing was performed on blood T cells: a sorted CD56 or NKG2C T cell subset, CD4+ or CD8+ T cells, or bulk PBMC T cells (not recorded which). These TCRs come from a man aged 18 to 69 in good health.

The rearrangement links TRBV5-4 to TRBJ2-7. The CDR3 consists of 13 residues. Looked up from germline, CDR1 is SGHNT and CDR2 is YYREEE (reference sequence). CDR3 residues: CASSLVERYEQYF.

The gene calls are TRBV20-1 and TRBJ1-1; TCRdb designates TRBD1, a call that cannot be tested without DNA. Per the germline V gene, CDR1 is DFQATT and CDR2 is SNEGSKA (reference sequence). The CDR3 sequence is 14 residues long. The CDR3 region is CSASPVDSNTEAFF.

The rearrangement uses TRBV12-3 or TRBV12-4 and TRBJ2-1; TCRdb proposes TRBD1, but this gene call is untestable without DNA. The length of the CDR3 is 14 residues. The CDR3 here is CASSLDRNMDEQFF.

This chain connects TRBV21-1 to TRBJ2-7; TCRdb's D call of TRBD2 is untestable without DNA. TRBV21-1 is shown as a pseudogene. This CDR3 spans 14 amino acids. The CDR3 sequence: CASSDRDYSYEQYF.

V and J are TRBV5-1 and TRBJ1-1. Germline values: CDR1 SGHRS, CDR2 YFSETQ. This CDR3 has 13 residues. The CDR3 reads CASSITESPEAFF.

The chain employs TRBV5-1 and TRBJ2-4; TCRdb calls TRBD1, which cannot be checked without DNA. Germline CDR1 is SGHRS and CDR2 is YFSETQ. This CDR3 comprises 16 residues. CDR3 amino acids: CASSSEVGGGRNIQYF.

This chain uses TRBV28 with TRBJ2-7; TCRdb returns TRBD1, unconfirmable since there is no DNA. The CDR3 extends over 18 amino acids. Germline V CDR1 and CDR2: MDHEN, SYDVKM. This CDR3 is CASSSRSGFRGVSYEQYF.

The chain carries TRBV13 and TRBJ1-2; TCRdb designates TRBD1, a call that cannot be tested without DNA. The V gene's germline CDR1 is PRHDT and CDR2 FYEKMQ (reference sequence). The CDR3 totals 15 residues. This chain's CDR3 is CASSLPRQDNYGYTF.

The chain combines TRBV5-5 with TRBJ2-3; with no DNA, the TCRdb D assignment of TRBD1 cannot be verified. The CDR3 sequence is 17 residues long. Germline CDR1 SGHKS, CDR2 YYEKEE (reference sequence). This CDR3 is CASSFYLTALGRDTQYF.